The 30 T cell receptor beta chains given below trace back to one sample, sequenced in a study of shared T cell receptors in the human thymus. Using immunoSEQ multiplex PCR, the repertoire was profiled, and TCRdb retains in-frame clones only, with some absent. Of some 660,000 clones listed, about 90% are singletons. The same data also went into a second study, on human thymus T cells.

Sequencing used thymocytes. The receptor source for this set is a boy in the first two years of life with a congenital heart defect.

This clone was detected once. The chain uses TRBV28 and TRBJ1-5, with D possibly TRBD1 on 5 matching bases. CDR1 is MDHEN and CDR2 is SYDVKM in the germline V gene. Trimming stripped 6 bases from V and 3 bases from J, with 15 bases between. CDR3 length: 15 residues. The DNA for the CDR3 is TGTGCCAGCAGCTTCATTGACAGCTACAATCAGCCCCAGCATTTT. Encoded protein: CASSFIDSYNQPQHF.

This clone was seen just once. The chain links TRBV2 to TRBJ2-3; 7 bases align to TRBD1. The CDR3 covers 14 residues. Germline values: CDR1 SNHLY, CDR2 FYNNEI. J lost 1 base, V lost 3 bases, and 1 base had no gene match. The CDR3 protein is CASSDRGCTDTQYF. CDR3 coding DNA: TGTGCCAGCAGTGACAGGGGGTGCACAGATACGCAGTATTTT. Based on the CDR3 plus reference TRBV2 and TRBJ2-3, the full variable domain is EPEVTQTPSHQVTQMGQEVILRCVPISNHLYFYWYRQILGQKVEFLVSFYNNEISEKSEIFDDQFSVERPDGSNFTLKIRSTKLEDSAMYFCASSDRGCTDTQYFGPGTRLTVL.

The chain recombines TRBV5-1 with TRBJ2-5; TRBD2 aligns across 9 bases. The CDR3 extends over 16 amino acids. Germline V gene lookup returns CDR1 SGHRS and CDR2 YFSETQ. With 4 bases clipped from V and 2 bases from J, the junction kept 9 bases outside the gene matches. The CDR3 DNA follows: TGCGCCAGCAGCGTAGCGACTAGCGGTTATCAAGAGACCCAGTACTTC. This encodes CASSVATSGYQETQYF.

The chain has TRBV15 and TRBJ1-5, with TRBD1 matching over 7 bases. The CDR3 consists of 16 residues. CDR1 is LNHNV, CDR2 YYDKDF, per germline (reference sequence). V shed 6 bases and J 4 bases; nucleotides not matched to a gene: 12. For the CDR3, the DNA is TGTGCCACCAGGGCAGCTGACAGGGTTGGTAATCAGCCCCAGCATTTT. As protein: CATRAADRVGNQPQHF.

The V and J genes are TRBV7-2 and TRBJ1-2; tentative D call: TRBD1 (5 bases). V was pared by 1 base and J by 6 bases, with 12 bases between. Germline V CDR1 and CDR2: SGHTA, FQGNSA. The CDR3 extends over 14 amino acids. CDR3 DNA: TGTGCCAGCAGCTTAGAAGGAGGGGTGGATGGCTACACCTTC. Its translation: CASSLEGGVDGYTF.

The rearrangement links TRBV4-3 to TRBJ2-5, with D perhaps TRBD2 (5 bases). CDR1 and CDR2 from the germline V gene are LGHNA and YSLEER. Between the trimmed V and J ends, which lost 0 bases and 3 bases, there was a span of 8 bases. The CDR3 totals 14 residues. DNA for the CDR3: TGCGCCAGCAGCCAAGAGGACTCAGAAGAGACCCAGTACTTC. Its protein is CASSQEDSEETQYF.

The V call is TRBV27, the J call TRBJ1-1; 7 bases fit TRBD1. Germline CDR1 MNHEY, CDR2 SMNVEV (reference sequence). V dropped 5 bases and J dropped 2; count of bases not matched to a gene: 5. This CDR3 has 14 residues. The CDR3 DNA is TGTGCCAGCAGTGCAGGGGGAGCAAACACTGAAGCTTTCTTT. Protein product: CASSAGGANTEAFF.

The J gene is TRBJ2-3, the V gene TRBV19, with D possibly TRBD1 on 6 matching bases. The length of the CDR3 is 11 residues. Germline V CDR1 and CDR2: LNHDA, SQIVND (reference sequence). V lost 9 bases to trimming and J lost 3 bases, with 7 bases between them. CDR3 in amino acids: CASGTTDTQYF. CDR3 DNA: TGTGCCAGCGGGACAACAGATACGCAGTATTTT.

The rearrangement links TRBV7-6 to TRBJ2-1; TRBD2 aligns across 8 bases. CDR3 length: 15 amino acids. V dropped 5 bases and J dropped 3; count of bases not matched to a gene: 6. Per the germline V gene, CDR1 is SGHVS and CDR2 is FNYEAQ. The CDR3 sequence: CASSLERGNYNEQFF. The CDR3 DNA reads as TGTGCCAGCAGCCTAGAGCGGGGGAACTACAATGAGCAGTTCTTC. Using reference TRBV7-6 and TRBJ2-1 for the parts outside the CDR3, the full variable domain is GAGVSQSPRYKVTKRGQDVALRCDPISGHVSLYWYRQALGQGPEFLTYFNYEAQQDKSGLPNDRFSAERPEGSISTLTIQRTEQRDSAMYRCASSLERGNYNEQFFGPGTRLTVL.

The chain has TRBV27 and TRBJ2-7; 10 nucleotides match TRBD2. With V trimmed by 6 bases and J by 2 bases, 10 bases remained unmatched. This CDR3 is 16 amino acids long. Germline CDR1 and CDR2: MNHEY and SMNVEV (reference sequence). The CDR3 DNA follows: TGTGCCAGCAGAACCTTTTATAGCGGGGGGCCCTACGAGCAGTACTTC. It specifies CASRTFYSGGPYEQYF.

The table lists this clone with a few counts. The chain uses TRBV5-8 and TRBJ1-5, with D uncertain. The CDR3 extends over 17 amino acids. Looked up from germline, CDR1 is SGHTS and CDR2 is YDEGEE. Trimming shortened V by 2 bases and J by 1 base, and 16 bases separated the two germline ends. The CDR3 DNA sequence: TGTGCCAGCAGCTTCACTGGGGAGGGTCGGAGCAATCAGCCCCAGCATTTT. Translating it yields CASSFTGEGRSNQPQHF.

The CDR3 region is CASSLDGDSRPYNEQFF. The CDR3 coding sequence is TGTGCCAGCAGCTTAGATGGGGACAGCCGCCCCTACAATGAGCAGTTCTTC. V is TRBV7-6 and J is TRBJ2-1; 7 bases are a match to TRBD1. Unmatched junction bases numbered 8, after V lost 1 base and J lost 2 bases. Germline CDR1 reads SGHVS; CDR2 reads FNYEAQ. CDR3 size: 17 residues.

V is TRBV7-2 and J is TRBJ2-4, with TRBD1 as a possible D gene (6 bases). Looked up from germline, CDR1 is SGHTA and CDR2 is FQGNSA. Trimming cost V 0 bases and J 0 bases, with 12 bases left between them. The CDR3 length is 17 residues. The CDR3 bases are TGTGCCAGCAGCTTAGCAGGCCAGGGGATAGCCAAAAACATTCAGTACTTC. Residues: CASSLAGQGIAKNIQYF.

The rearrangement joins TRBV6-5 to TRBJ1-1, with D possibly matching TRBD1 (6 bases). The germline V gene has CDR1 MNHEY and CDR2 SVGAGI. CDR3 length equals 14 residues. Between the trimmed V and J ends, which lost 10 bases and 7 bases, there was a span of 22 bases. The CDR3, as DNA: TGTGCCACCCTCAAACTCCGGGGACAAAGTGAAGCTTTCTTT. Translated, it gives CATLKLRGQSEAFF.

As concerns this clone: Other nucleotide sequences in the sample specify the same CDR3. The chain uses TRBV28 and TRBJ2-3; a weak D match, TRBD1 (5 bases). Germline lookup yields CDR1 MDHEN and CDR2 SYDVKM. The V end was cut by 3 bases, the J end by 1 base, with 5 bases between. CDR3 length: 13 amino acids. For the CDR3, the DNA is TGTGCCAGCAGTTTCAGGGGCACAGATACGCAGTATTTT. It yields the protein CASSFRGTDTQYF.

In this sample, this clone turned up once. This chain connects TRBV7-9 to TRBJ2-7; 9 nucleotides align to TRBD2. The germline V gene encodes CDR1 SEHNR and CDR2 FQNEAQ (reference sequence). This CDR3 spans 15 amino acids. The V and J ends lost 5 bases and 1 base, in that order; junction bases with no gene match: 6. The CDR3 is CASSQRLAASYEQYF. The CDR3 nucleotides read TGTGCCAGCAGCCAAAGACTAGCGGCATCCTACGAGCAGTACTTC.

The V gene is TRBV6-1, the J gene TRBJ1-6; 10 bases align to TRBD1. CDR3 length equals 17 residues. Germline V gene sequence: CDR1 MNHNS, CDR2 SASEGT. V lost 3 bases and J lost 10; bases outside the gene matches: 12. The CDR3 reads CASSEGVTGTGVSPLHF. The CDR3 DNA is TGTGCCAGCAGTGAGGGGGTGACCGGGACAGGGGTATCACCCCTCCACTTT.

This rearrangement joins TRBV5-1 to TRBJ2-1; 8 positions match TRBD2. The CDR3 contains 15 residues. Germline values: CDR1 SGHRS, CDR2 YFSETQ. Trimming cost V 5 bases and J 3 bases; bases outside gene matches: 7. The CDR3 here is CASRPERENYNEQFF. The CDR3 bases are TGCGCCAGCAGACCTGAGCGGGAGAACTACAATGAGCAGTTCTTC.

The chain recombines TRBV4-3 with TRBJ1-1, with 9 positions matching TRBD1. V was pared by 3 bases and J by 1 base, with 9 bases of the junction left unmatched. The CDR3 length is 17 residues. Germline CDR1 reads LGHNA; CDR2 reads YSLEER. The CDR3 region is CASSHRAPGQGNTEAFF. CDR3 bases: TGCGCCAGCAGCCACCGAGCACCGGGACAGGGGAACACTGAAGCTTTCTTT.

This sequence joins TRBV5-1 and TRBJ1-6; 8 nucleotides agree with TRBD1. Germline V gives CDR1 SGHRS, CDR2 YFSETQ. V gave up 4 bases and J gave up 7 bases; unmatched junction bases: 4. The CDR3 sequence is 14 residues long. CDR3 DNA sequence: TGCGCCAGCAGCCCGGGACAGGTCAATTCACCCCTCCACTTT. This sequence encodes CASSPGQVNSPLHF.

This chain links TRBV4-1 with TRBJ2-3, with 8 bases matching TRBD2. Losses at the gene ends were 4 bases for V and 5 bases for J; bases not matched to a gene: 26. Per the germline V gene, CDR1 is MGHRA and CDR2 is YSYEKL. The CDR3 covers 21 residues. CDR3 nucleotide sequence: TGCGCCAGCAGCCGCCGTGTGGGACACAGCTCTGGGACTAGGTCGGAAGATACGCAGTATTTT. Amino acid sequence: CASSRRVGHSSGTRSEDTQYF.

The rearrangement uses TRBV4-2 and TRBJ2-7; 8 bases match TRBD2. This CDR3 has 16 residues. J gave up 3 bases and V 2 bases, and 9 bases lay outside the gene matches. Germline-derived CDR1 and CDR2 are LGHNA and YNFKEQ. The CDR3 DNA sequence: TGTGCCAGCAGCCAAAAACGGGGGGGAGAGGGCTACGAGCAGTACTTC. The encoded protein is CASSQKRGGEGYEQYF.

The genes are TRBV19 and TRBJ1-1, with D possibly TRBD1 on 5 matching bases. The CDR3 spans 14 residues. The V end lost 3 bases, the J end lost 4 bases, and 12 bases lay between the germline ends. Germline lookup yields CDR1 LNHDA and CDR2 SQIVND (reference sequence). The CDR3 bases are TGTGCCAGTAGTATTCAGGGTTGGTTCACTGAAGCTTTCTTT. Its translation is CASSIQGWFTEAFF.

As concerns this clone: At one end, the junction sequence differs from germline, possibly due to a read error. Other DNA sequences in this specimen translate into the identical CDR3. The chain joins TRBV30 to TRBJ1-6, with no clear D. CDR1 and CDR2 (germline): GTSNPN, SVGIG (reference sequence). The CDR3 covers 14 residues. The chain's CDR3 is CAWTSPERNSPLHF. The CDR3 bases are TGTGCCTGGACCTCTCCCGAGAGGAATTCCCCCCTCCACTTT.

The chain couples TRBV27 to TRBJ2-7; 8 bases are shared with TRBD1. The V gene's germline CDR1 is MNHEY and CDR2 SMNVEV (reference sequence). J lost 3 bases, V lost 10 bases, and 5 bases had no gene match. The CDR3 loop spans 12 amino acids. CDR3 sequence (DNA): TGTGCCACCAGGGGGCTCCGCTACGAGCAGTACTTC. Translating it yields CATRGLRYEQYF.

CDR3 nucleotides: TGTGCCAGCAGCTTTGTAGGACAGGGAGCTAACTATGGCTACACCTTC. Its translation is CASSFVGQGANYGYTF. The rearrangement joins TRBV7-9 to TRBJ1-2; 8 nucleotides line up with TRBD1. The CDR3 is 16 amino acids. Germline V gene sequence: CDR1 SEHNR, CDR2 FQNEAQ (reference sequence). J lost 0 bases, V lost 3 bases, and 6 bases had no gene match.

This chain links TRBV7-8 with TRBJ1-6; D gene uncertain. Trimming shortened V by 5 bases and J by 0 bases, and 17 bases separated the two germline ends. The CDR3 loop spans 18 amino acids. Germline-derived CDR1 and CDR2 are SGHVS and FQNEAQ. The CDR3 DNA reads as TGTGCCAGCAGCGCCCCGGGTTCCCAAAGCTCCTATAATTCACCCCTCCACTTT. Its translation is CASSAPGSQSSYNSPLHF.

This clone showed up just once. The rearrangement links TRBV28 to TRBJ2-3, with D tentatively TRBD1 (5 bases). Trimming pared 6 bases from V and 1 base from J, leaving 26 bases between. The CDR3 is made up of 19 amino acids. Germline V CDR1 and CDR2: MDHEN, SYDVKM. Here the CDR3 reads CASSLSTPYRIKCTDTQYF. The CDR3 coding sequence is TGTGCCAGCAGCCTATCAACCCCATACAGGATTAAATGCACAGATACGCAGTATTTT.

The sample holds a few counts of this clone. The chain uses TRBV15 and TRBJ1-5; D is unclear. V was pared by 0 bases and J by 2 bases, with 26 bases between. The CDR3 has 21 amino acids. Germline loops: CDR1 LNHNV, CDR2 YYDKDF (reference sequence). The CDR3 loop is CATSRDGFERENGQGNQPQHF. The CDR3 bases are TGTGCCACCAGCAGAGATGGTTTTGAGAGAGAAAACGGTCAGGGCAATCAGCCCCAGCATTTT.

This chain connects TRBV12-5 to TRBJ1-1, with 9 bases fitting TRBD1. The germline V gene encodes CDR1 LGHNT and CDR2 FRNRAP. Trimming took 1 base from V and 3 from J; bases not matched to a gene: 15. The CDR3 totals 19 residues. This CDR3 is CASGLGYDRGRKRDTEAFF. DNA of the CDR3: TGTGCTAGTGGTTTGGGGTATGACAGGGGGAGGAAGAGGGACACTGAAGCTTTCTTT.